These 29 T cell receptor beta chains were sequenced from one sample in a study of T cells after yellow fever vaccination. MiXCR was run by TCRdb on the 5' RACE reads, yielding one entry per CDR3 protein. The sample contains 250,000 to 300,000 distinct CDR3 sequences, 8.7% of which appear only once. The input for sequencing was CD4+ T cells sorted from PBMCs, taken 5 days after the yellow fever booster vaccination. The receptors originated from a man between 18 and 35 years old who received the YFV17D yellow fever vaccine.

This clonotype has more than one count but fewer than ten. The genes are TRBV12-3 or TRBV12-4 and TRBJ1-5; no clear D. CDR3 length: 13 residues. The germline V and J ends were trimmed by 6 bases and 4 bases, with 10 bases remaining between them. The CDR3 nucleotides read TGTGCCAGCAGCCCAAGGGTGAATCAGCCCCAGCATTTT. It encodes CASSPRVNQPQHF.

The J gene is TRBJ2-2, the V gene TRBV11-2, with TRBD1 as a possible D gene (6 bases). Germline V gene data show CDR1 as SGHAT and CDR2 as FQNNGV. The CDR3 extends over 14 amino acids. V was clipped by 0 bases and J by 9 bases, with 11 bases between them. This CDR3 reads CASSLEGAGRELFF. The CDR3 nucleotides read TGTGCCAGCAGCTTAGAGGGGGCAGGGAGGGAGCTGTTTTTT.

This clonotype was seen a handful of times. This chain links TRBV2 with TRBJ2-4, with no clear D. Germline CDR1 is SNHLY and CDR2 is FYNNEI. This CDR3 spans 15 amino acids. V was shortened by 4 bases and J by 10 bases, with 20 bases between the two germline ends. The CDR3 DNA reads TGTGCCAGCAGTGGACCCCTCGTGGGATCTTGGATTCAGTACTTC. It is translated as CASSGPLVGSWIQYF.

This clonotype has a count of ten or more. CDR3 loop: CASSLESKNIQYF. Written as DNA, the CDR3 is TGTGCCAGCAGCTTGGAATCCAAAAACATTCAGTACTTC. This chain links TRBV5-4 with TRBJ2-4; D is unresolved. This CDR3 contains 13 residues. Trimming shortened V by 0 bases and J by 2 bases, and 3 bases separated the two germline ends. The germline gives CDR1 SGHNT, CDR2 YYREEE (reference sequence). The entire variable domain, with the rest obtained from reference TRBV5-4 and TRBJ2-4, is as follows: ETGVTQSPTHLIKTRGQQVTLRCSSQSGHNTVSWYQQALGQGPQFIFQYYREEENGRGNFPPRFSGLQFPNYSSELNVNALELDDSALYLCASSLESKNIQYFGAGTRLSVL.

This clonotype has just a few counts. The rearrangement joins TRBV20-1 to TRBJ2-4; tentative D call: TRBD1 (5 bases). This CDR3 comprises 16 residues. CDR1 DFQATT and CDR2 SNEGSKA come from the germline V gene (reference sequence). The CDR3 spells CSIHGWGPAQQNIQYF. The DNA of the CDR3 is TGCAGCATACATGGCTGGGGCCCAGCCCAGCAAAACATTCAGTACTTC.

The chain employs TRBV3-1 and TRBJ1-5; TRBD1 is a possible D gene (6 bases). Deletions cut 6 bases from V and 8 bases from J, with 17 bases between. Germline loops: CDR1 LGHDT, CDR2 YNNKEL (reference sequence). CDR3 size: 14 residues. The CDR3 DNA reads as TGTGCCAGCAGACAACAGGGTGAGGGGGAGCCCCAGCATTTT. This sequence encodes CASRQQGEGEPQHF.

This clonotype was counted a few times. The chain recombines TRBV20-1 with TRBJ2-3, with D possibly matching TRBD2 (5 bases). V lost 6 bases and J 3 bases, leaving 10 bases between the germline ends. Germline CDR1 DFQATT, CDR2 SNEGSKA (reference sequence). The CDR3 sequence is 12 residues long. The CDR3 nucleotides read TGCAGTGCGGGGTCGGGGACAGATACGCAGTATTTT. Protein sequence: CSAGSGTDTQYF.

This clonotype was observed a few times. The chain combines TRBV5-1 with TRBJ2-1, with D possibly matching TRBD2 (5 bases). V lost 2 bases, J lost 2 bases, and 8 bases lay in between. Germline V CDR1 and CDR2: SGHRS, YFSETQ. This CDR3 spans 14 amino acids. The CDR3 is CASSFGETYNEQFF. The CDR3 DNA reads as TGCGCCAGCAGCTTTGGGGAGACCTACAATGAGCAGTTCTTC.

The V gene is TRBV2, the J gene TRBJ1-1; 8 positions match TRBD1. With V trimmed by 6 bases and J by 1 base, 4 bases remained unmatched. Germline V CDR1 and CDR2: SNHLY, FYNNEI. The CDR3 extends over 14 amino acids. The DNA of the CDR3 is TGTGCCAGCAGCGCAGGGGGCACGAACACTGAAGCTTTCTTT. Translation: CASSAGGTNTEAFF.

Ten or more counts support this clonotype. This chain links TRBV2 with TRBJ1-5, with 12 bases aligning to TRBD1. Germline V lookup: CDR1 SNHLY, CDR2 FYNNEI. V dropped 6 bases and J dropped 5; count of bases not matched to a gene: 5. This CDR3 spans 15 amino acids. The CDR3 spells CASSPGQGAYQPQHF. DNA of the CDR3: TGTGCCAGCAGCCCGGGACAGGGGGCTTATCAGCCCCAGCATTTT.

The rearrangement links TRBV20-1 to TRBJ1-2, with 7 nucleotides matching TRBD1. The length of the CDR3 is 14 residues. CDR1 and CDR2 from the germline V gene are DFQATT and SNEGSKA (reference sequence). V lost 1 base to trimming and J lost 8 bases; unmatched junction nucleotides: 10. CDR3 nucleotides: TGCAGTGCTAGAGGTAACAGACAGGGTTCCGGCTACACCTTC. This codes for CSARGNRQGSGYTF.

This clonotype has ten or more counts. The chain uses TRBV12-5 and TRBJ1-1; TRBD1 matches 7 bases. CDR1 and CDR2 from the germline V gene are LGHNT and FRNRAP. V dropped 1 base and J dropped 4; count of bases not matched to a gene: 0. There are 13 residues in the CDR3. The CDR3 DNA is TGTGCTAGTGGTTTGGGGACAGGCACTGAAGCTTTCTTT. It codes for CASGLGTGTEAFF.

This clonotype appeared a few times. CDR3 coding DNA: TGCGCCAGCAGCAGACAGGGGGTTGAGGCCAAAAACATTCAGTACTTC. Translated: CASSRQGVEAKNIQYF. The V gene is TRBV5-1, the J gene TRBJ2-4; 9 bases fit TRBD1. This CDR3 spans 16 amino acids. Germline V lookup: CDR1 SGHRS, CDR2 YFSETQ. The trim removed 4 bases at V and 1 base at J, leaving 6 bases unmatched.

The rearrangement links TRBV4-1 to TRBJ2-1; D assignment may be TRBD1 or TRBD2 (5 bases each). CDR3 length: 15 residues. V dropped 4 bases and J dropped 2 bases, with 12 bases sitting between them. Germline CDR1 is MGHRA and CDR2 is YSYEKL. The CDR3 nucleotides are TGCGCCAGCAGCCTAGGGGAGCCCCCCTACAATGAGCAGTTCTTC. Its translation: CASSLGEPPYNEQFF.

This clonotype was recorded a few times. The chain carries TRBV28 and TRBJ1-1, with 8 bases lining up with TRBD1. Germline values: CDR1 MDHEN, CDR2 SYDVKM. V lost 1 base and J lost 1; bases outside the gene matches: 5. The CDR3 runs to 16 residues. CDR3 coding DNA: TGTGCCAGCAGTTTATTCAGGGGGCGAGAGAACACTGAAGCTTTCTTT. Its protein product is CASSLFRGRENTEAFF. Based on the CDR3 plus reference TRBV28 and TRBJ1-1, the full variable domain is DVKVTQSSRYLVKRTGEKVFLECVQDMDHENMFWYRQDPGLGLRLIYFSYDVKMKEKGDIPEGYSVSREKKERFSLILESASTNQTSMYLCASSLFRGRENTEAFFGQGTRLTVV.

This clonotype has just a few counts. The J gene is TRBJ1-5, the V gene TRBV30; weak D call: TRBD1 (5 bases). Deletions cut 5 bases from V and 9 bases from J, with 14 bases between. The CDR3 loop spans 12 amino acids. Germline V lookup: CDR1 GTSNPN, CDR2 SVGIG (reference sequence). CDR3 nucleotides: TGTGCCTGGGGGGCCCCGGGGAGGCCCCAGCATTTT. It translates to CAWGAPGRPQHF.

In this sample, this clonotype turned up a few times. The chain uses TRBV24-1 and TRBJ1-2, with 8 bases lining up with TRBD1. This CDR3 has 13 amino acids. The V and J ends lost 10 bases and 3 bases, in that order; junction bases with no gene match: 6. Germline V CDR1 and CDR2: KGHDR, SFDVKD. CDR3 residues: CATRGTGDYGYTF. CDR3 sequence (DNA): TGTGCCACACGCGGGACAGGTGACTATGGCTACACCTTC.

In this sample, this clonotype turned up many times. The chain recombines TRBV2 with TRBJ2-3, with a tentative D call TRBD1 (6 bases). This CDR3 is 14 amino acids long. CDR1 and CDR2 from the germline V gene are SNHLY and FYNNEI. The germline V and J ends were trimmed by 2 bases and 4 bases, with 10 bases remaining between them. CDR3 region: CASSEQGFSDTQYF. DNA of the CDR3: TGTGCCAGCAGTGAACAGGGGTTTTCAGATACGCAGTATTTT.

This chain joins TRBV12-3 or TRBV12-4 and TRBJ1-1, with D possibly TRBD1 on 5 matching bases. The CDR3 spans 14 residues. V gave up 4 bases and J gave up 2 bases, with 11 bases separating them. As DNA, the CDR3 is TGTGCCAGCAGTTCCTACAGGCGAAACACTGAAGCTTTCTTT. It codes for CASSSYRRNTEAFF.

In this sample, this clonotype turned up many times. The CDR3 reads CASSTPDRQYGEQYV. As DNA, the CDR3 is TGTGCCAGCAGTACCCCGGACAGGCAGTATGGGGAGCAGTACGTC. V usage is TRBV28 and J usage is TRBJ2-7, with 7 nucleotides matching TRBD1. In germline, CDR1 is MDHEN, CDR2 SYDVKM. With V trimmed by 5 bases and J by 7 bases, 14 bases remained unmatched. The CDR3 consists of 15 residues.

This clonotype occurred a few times. The rearrangement uses TRBV27 and TRBJ2-4, with 8 positions matching TRBD1. Germline CDR1 is MNHEY and CDR2 is SMNVEV (reference sequence). The CDR3 runs to 13 residues. The trim removed 6 bases at V and 5 bases at J, leaving 3 bases unmatched. CDR3 protein: CASRLQGENIQYF. CDR3 DNA sequence: TGTGCCAGCAGACTACAGGGGGAAAACATTCAGTACTTC.

This clonotype was recorded at least ten times. The J gene is TRBJ1-4, the V gene TRBV5-1; D gene uncertain. Per germline, CDR1 SGHRS and CDR2 YFSETQ. The CDR3 is 15 amino acids. V lost 4 bases to trimming and J lost 0 bases, with 10 bases between them. The CDR3 sequence is CASSPTVSTNEKLFF. The DNA for the CDR3 is TGCGCCAGCAGCCCAACTGTGTCAACTAATGAAAAACTGTTTTTT.

This clonotype was picked up a small number of times. The CDR3 spells CASSQATSGVSTDTQYF. In DNA form, the CDR3 reads TGCGCCAGCAGCCAAGCTACTAGCGGGGTTAGCACAGATACGCAGTATTTT. V and J are TRBV4-1 and TRBJ2-3; 10 bases are a match to TRBD2. Per the germline V gene, CDR1 is MGHRA and CDR2 is YSYEKL. With V trimmed by 1 base and J by 0 bases, 4 bases remained unmatched. This CDR3 is built from 17 residues.

This clonotype was detected only a few times. The rearrangement links TRBV6-5 to TRBJ1-4, with 9 nucleotides matching TRBD1. Germline lookup yields CDR1 MNHEY and CDR2 SVGAGI. CDR3 size: 15 residues. The trim removed 5 bases at V and 4 bases at J, leaving 5 bases unmatched. DNA for the CDR3: TGTGCCAGCAGTAGGGGACAGGGTTTTAATGAAAAACTGTTTTTT. Translating it yields CASSRGQGFNEKLFF.

The sample holds many counts of this clonotype. This chain links TRBV4-1 with TRBJ2-2; D is possibly TRBD2 (5 bases). V gave up 1 base and J gave up 1 base, with 13 bases separating them. Germline V gene sequence: CDR1 MGHRA, CDR2 YSYEKL. This CDR3 is built from 17 residues. As DNA, the CDR3 is TGCGCCAGCAGCCAAGGAAGGGTAGCGAGGAACACCGGGGAGCTGTTTTTT. This gives the protein CASSQGRVARNTGELFF.

This clonotype turned up a few times. The V gene is TRBV7-9, the J gene TRBJ2-3; no reliable D call. Germline assignment: CDR1 SEHNR and CDR2 FQNEAQ (reference sequence). This CDR3 region has 17 residues. V lost 2 bases to trimming and J lost 0 bases, with 15 bases between them. CDR3 amino acids: CASSLIPTLTSTDTQYF. In DNA, the CDR3 is TGTGCCAGCAGCTTAATACCTACACTTACTAGCACAGATACGCAGTATTTT.

The rearrangement joins TRBV7-2 to TRBJ1-2; D not certain. The germline gives CDR1 SGHTA, CDR2 FQGNSA. CDR3 length: 12 amino acids. V was trimmed by 5 bases and J by 3 bases, leaving 7 bases between them. The CDR3 spells CASSRDDYGYTF. CDR3 in DNA: TGTGCCAGCAGCCGAGACGACTATGGCTACACCTTC.

The rearrangement uses TRBV20-1 and TRBJ2-3; D is possibly TRBD1 (5 bases). The germline V gene has CDR1 DFQATT and CDR2 SNEGSKA (reference sequence). The V and J ends lost 6 bases and 2 bases respectively, with 18 bases between them. The CDR3 has 15 residues. CDR3 sequence reads: CSARRQLTNTDTQYF. The CDR3 coding sequence is TGCAGTGCGCGGAGACAGCTCACGAACACAGATACGCAGTATTTT.

The rearrangement joins TRBV18 to TRBJ2-7; TRBD1 is a possible D gene (6 bases). The germline gives CDR1 KGHSH, CDR2 LQKENI. This CDR3 contains 13 residues. Between the trimmed V and J ends, which lost 2 bases and 8 bases, there was a span of 13 bases. CDR3 in amino acids: CASSPAAGAKQYV. The CDR3 nucleotides are TGTGCCAGCTCACCAGCCGCAGGGGCCAAGCAGTACGTC.